The clone carrying this TCR beta chain was counted at least ten times. V shed 6 bases and J shed 0 bases, with 11 bases lying between them. The CDR3 runs 15 residues. Per the germline V gene, CDR1 is SGHTA and CDR2 is FQGNSA. This sample was included in a study of T cells in Graves' hyperthyroidism and ophthalmopathy. What was amplified from RNA transcripts were TCR beta CDR3 regions. A first-round RT-PCR of the TCR CDR3 used the HTBI primer set. TCRdb re-called the multiplex PCR reads with MiXCR, one entry per CDR3 protein. The data contain more than 500,000 distinct CDR3 sequences, approximately 14% of them singletons.

Input material: blood. This sequence originates from a woman aged 35 to 49 with Graves' hyperthyroidism. This chain links TRBV7-2 with TRBJ2-2; TRBD2 is a possible D gene (6 bases). In DNA form, the CDR3 reads TGTGCCAGCAGTCCGGGACTCCCGAACACCGGGGAGCTGTTTTTT. It translates to CASSPGLPNTGELFF.